The subject of this entry is one T cell receptor beta chain. The data stem from a study of blood T cell repertoires in COVID-19. Whole-study context: Researchers got acute and convalescent COVID-19 samples from the United States, Italy and Spain.

The CDR3 runs to 17 residues. Germline loops: CDR1 LGHDT, CDR2 YNNKEL (reference sequence). V was pared by 1 base and J by 7 bases, with 11 bases of the junction left unmatched. Repertoires were generated with immunoSEQ multiplex PCR, while TCRdb's copy carries only in-frame clones and drops some. The table includes 150,000 or so clones, about nine tenths detected once. Participants were aged roughly 18 to 100 years from approximately 23 US areas. Membership in each cohort depended on participant-reported clinical history. Before they entered the study, exposed participants had met a COVID-19 case within 2 weeks.

The chain carries TRBV3-1 (or the pseudogene TRBV3-2) and TRBJ1-4, with 8 bases aligning to TRBD1. The receptor was isolated from a woman aged 40 to 49 who had been exposed to COVID-19. The sample was PBMCs or T cells enriched from blood (not recorded which). CDR3 coding DNA: TGTGCCAGCAGCCAAGGTGTCCAGGGGGCTCGGAGTGAAAAACTGTTTTTT. Protein product: CASSQGVQGARSEKLFF.